This T cell receptor beta chain was retrieved from a study of T-cell reconstitution after alpha-beta-depleted transplantation in children. V was shortened by 4 bases and J by 5 bases, with 14 bases between the two germline ends. CDR3 size: 14 residues. Germline CDR1 SGHAT, CDR2 FQNNGV. The TCRbeta library was prepared with unique molecular identifiers. Via MiXCR, TCRdb re-called the PCR reads, giving one row per CDR3 protein. The data contain approximately 400,000 distinct CDR3 sequences, roughly 11% of them singletons. The sequencing here drew on PBMCs from the stem cell graft donor, taken from the stem cell graft. The sequence derives from a human donor who donated a stem cell graft to a child with acute myeloid leukemia. This sequence joins TRBV11-2 and TRBJ2-5, with D hard to call. The CDR3 DNA reads as TGTGCCAGCAGCTGGGTCACCTCCGGGGAGACCCAGTACTTC. This codes for CASSWVTSGETQYF.